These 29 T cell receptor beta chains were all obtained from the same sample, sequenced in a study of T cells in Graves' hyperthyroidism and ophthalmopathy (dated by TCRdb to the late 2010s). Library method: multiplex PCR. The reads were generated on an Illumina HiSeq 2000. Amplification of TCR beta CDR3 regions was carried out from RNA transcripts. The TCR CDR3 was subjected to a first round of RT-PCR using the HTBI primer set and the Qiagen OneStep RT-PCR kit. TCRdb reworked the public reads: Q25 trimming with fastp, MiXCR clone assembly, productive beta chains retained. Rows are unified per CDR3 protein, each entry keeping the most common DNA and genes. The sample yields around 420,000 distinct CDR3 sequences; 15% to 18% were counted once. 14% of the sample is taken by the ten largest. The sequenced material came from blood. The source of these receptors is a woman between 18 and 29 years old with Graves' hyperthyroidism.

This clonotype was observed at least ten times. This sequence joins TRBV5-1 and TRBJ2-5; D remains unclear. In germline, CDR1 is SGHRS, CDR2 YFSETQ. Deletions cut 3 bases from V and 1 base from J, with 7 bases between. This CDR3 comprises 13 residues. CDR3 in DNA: TGCGCCAGCAGCTGGTACCTCCAAGAGACCCAGTACTTC. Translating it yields CASSWYLQETQYF.

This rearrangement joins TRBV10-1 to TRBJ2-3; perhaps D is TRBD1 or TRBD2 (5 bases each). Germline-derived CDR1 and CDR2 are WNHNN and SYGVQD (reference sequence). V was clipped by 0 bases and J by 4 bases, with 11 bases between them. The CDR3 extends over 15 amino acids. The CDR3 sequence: CASSESGMGADTQYF. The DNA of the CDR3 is TGCGCCAGCAGTGAGTCCGGGATGGGGGCAGATACGCAGTATTTT.

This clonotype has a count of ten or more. For the CDR3, the DNA is TGTGCCAGCAGTAACACCGGGACACGGAATGAAAAACTGTTTTTT. This encodes CASSNTGTRNEKLFF. The rearrangement uses TRBV12-3 or TRBV12-4 and TRBJ1-4, with D tentatively TRBD1 (6 bases). The CDR3 runs 15 residues. Trimming took 5 bases from V and 5 from J, leaving 15 bases between them.

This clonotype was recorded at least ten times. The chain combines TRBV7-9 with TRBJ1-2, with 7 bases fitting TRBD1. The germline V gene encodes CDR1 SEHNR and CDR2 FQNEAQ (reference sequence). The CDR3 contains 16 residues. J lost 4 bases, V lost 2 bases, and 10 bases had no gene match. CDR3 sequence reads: CASSLLDREVSYGYTF. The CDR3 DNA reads TGTGCCAGCAGCTTACTCGACAGGGAAGTAAGCTATGGCTACACCTTC.

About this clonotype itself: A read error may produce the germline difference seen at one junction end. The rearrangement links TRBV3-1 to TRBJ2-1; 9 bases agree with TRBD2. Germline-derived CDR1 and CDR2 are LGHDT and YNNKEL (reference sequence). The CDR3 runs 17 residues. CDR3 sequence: CASSPERGRGSYNEQLF. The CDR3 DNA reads TGTGCCAGCAGCCCCGAGCGCGGGAGGGGGTCCTACAATGAGCAGCTCTTC.

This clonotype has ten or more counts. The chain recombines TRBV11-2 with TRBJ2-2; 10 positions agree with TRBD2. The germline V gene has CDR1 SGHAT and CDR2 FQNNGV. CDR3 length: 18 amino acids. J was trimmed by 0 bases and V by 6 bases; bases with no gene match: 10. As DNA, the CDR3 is TGTGCCAGCAGTGGACCTAGCGGGGGAAAATCGAACACCGGGGAGCTGTTTTTT. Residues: CASSGPSGGKSNTGELFF.

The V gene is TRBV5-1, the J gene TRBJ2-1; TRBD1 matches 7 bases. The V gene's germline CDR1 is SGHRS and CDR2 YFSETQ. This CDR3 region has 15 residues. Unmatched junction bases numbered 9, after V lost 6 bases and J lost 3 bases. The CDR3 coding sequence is TGCGCCAGCATCGAGGGGACAGTGGGCTACAATGAGCAGTTCTTC. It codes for CASIEGTVGYNEQFF.

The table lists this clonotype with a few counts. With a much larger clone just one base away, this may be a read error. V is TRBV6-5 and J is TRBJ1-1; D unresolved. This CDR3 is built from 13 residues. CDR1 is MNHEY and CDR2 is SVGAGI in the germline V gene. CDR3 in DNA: TGTGCCAGCAGTTACACCCCGAACATTGAAGCTTTCTTT. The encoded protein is CASSYTPNIEAFF.

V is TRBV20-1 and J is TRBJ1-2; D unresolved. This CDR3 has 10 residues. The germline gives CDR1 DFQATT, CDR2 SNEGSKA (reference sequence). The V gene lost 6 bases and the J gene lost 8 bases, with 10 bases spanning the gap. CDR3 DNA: TGCAGTGCCCCGAGAGGCGGCTACACCTTC. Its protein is CSAPRGGYTF.

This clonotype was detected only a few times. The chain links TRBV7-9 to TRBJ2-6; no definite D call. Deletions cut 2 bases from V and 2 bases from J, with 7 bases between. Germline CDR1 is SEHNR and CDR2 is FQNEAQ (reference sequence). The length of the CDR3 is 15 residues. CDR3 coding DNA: TGTGCCAGCAGCTTAAGAGAGACTGGGGCCAACGTCCTGACTTTC. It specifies CASSLRETGANVLTF.

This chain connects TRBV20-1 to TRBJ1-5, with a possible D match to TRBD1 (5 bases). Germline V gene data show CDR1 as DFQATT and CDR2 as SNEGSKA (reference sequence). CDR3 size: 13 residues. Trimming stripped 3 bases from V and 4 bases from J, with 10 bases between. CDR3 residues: CSASGQGNQPQHF. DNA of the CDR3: TGCAGTGCTAGCGGCCAGGGTAATCAGCCCCAGCATTTT.

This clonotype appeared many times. The CDR3 DNA follows: TGTGCCAGCACATACCTCGTGACTGGCAGGGTCGATCAGCCCCAGCATTTT. Translated, it gives CASTYLVTGRVDQPQHF. The chain combines TRBV6-1 with TRBJ1-5, with a weak D call TRBD1 (5 bases). Germline loops: CDR1 MNHNS, CDR2 SASEGT. The CDR3 has 17 amino acids. Trimming left V 7 bases short and J 5 bases short, with 24 bases between.

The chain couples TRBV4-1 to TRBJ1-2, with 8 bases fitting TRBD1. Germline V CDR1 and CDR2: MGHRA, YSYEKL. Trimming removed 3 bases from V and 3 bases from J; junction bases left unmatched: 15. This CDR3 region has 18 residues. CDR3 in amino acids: CASSHFLPGGSKYYGYTF. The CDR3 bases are TGCGCCAGCAGCCACTTCTTACCAGGGGGCAGCAAATACTATGGCTACACCTTC.

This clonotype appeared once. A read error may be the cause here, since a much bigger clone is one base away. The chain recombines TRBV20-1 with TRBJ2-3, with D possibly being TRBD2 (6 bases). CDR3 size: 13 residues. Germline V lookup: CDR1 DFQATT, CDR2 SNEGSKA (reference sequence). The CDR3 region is CSARGSGWDTKYF. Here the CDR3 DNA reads TGCAGTGCTAGGGGTAGCGGTTGGGATACGAAGTATTTT.

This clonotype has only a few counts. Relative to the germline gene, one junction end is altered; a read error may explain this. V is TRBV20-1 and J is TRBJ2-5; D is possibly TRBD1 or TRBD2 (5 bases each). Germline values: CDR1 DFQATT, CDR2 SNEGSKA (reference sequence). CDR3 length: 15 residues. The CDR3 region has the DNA TGCAGTGCTAGACCGCAGGGACGGGGAATAGAGGCCCAGTACTTC. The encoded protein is CSARPQGRGIEAQYF.

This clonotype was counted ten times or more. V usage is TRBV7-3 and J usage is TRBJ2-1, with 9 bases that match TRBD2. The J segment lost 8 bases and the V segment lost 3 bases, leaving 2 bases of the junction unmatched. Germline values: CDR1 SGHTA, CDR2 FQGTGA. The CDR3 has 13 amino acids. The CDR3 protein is CASSFSGSDEQFF. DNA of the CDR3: TGTGCCAGCAGCTTTAGCGGGAGTGATGAGCAGTTCTTC.

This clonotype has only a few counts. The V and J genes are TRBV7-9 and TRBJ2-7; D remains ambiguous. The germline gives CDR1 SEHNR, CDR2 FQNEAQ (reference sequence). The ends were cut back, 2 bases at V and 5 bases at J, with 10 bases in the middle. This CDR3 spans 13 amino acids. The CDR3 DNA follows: TGTGCCAGCAGCTTAATCCCCGGCGACGAGCAGTACTTC. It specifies CASSLIPGDEQYF.

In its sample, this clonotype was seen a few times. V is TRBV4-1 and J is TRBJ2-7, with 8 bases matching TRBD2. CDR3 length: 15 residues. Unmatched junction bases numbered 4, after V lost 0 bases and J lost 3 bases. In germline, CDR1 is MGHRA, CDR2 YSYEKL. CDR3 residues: CASSQDPGGVYEQYF. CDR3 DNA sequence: TGCGCCAGCAGCCAAGATCCGGGAGGGGTCTACGAGCAGTACTTC.

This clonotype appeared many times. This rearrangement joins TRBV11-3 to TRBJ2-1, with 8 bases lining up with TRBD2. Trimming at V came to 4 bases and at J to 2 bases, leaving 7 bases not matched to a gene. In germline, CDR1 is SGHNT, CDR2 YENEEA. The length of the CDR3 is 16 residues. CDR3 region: CASSSAPGLAYNEQFF. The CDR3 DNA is TGTGCCAGCAGCTCCGCACCGGGACTAGCCTACAATGAGCAGTTCTTC.

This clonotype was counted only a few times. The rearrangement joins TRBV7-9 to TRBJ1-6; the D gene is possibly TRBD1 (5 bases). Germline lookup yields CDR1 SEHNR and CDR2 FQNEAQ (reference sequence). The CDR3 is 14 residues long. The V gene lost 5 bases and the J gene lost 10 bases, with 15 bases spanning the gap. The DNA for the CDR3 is TGTGCCAGCAGCCGCGGGGGAGAAAGGTCACCCCTCCACTTT. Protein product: CASSRGGERSPLHF.

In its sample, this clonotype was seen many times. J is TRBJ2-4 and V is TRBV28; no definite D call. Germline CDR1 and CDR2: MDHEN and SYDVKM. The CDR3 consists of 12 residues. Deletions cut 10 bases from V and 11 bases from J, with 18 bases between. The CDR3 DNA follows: TGTGCCACCGCACCGGGCCTCACCGTTCAGTACTTC. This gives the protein CATAPGLTVQYF.

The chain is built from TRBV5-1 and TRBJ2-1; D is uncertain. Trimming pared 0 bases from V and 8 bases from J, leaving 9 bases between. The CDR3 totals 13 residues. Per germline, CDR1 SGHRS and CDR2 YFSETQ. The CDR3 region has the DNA TGCGCCAGCAGCTTGGTCTCGAACGATGAGCAGTTCTTC. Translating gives CASSLVSNDEQFF.

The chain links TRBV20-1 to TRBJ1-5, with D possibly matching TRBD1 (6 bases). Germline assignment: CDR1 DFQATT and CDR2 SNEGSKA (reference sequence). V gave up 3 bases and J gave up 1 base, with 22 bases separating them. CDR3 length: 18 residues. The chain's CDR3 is CSASGSTGLVRSNQPQHF. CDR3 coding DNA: TGCAGTGCTAGCGGCTCCACAGGGTTAGTGAGAAGCAATCAGCCCCAGCATTTT.

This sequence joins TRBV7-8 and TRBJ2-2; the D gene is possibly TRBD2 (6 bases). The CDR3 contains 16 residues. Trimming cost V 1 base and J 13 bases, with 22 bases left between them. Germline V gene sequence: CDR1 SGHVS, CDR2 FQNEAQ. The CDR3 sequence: CASSLESRGPRGWLFF. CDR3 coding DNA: TGTGCCAGCAGCTTAGAAAGTCGGGGTCCCCGGGGGTGGCTGTTTTTT.

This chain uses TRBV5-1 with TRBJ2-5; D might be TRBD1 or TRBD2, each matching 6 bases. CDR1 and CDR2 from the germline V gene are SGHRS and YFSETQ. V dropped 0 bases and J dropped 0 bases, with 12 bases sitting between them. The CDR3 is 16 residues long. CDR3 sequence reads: CASSLGRRGNQETQYF. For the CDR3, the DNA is TGCGCCAGCAGCTTGGGGCGGAGGGGGAACCAAGAGACCCAGTACTTC.

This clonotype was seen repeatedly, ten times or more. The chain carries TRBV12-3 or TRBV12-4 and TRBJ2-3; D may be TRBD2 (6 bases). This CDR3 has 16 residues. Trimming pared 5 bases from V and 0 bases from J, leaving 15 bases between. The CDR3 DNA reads TGTGCCAGCAGTCCCATCGGGGGAGCTAGCACAGATACGCAGTATTTT. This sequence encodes CASSPIGGASTDTQYF.

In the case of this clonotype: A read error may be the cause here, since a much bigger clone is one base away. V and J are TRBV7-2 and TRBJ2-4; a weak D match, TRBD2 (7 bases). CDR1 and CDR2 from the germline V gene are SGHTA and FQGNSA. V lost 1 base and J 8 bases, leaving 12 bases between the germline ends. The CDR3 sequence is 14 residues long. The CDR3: CASSLVGGGDIQYF. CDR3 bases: TGTGCCAGCAGCTTAGTAGGGGGGGGGGACATTCAGTACTTC.

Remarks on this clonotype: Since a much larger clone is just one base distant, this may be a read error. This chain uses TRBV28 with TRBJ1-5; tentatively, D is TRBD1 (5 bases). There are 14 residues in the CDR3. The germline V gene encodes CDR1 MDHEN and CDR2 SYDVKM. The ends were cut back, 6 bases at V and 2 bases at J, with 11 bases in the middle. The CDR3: CASSRARGNQPQHF. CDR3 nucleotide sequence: TGTGCCAGCAGCCGCGCCAGGGGCAATCAGCCCCAGCATTTT.

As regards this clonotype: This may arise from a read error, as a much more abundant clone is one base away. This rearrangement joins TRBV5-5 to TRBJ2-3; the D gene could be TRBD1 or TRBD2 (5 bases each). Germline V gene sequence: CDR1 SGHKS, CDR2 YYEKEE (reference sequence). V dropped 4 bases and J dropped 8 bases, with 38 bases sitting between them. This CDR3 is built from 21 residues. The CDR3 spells CASSNIRTWGAGLQIAGTQYF. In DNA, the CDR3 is TGTGCCAGCAGCAACATCCGGACGTGGGGCGCGGGCCTGCAGATCGCAGGTACGCAGTATTTT.